The source of this T cell receptor (beta chain) is a study of cytomegalovirus exposure and HLA in healthy donors. Study findings and constraints: Usually a TCR sequence was rare, but some public TCRs were found in many donors. The classifier reportedly diagnosed cytomegalovirus status with high sensitivity and specificity. In vitro, a few CMV-associated chains proved specific for CMV antigens.

Germline loops: CDR1 MNHNS, CDR2 SASEGT. The CDR3 totals 16 residues. The V and J ends lost 4 bases and 0 bases respectively, with 16 bases between them. Assay used: immunoSEQ multiplex PCR; TCRdb lists only in-frame clones, some missing. The table records approximately 88,000 clones, around 82% of them present only once. Only one count was recorded for this clone. Its antigen is still unknown. V gene TRBV6-1 combines with J gene TRBJ2-7; tentative D call: TRBD1 (6 bases). The TCR sequence derives from a woman aged 18-35 years in good health and CMV-seropositive. The sample taken for sequencing was PBMCs. The CDR3 loop is CASSATGIGFSYEQYF. The CDR3 nucleotides are TGTGCCAGCAGTGCTACAGGGATAGGATTCTCCTACGAGCAGTACTTC.